Given below is one T cell receptor beta chain in context. Its target is not known. CDR3 length equals 14 residues. Germline-derived CDR1 and CDR2 are LNHNV and YYDKDF (reference sequence). The V end was cut by 1 base, the J end by 4 bases, with 10 bases between. The sample is drawn from a study of vaccination and CD4 T cells after COVID-19. The Oncomine TCR Beta short-read assay sequenced DNA from cultured CD4+ T cells. Investigators isolated genomic DNA from cultured CD4+ T cells. TCRdb redid the calling of the PCR reads with MiXCR, one entry per CDR3 protein. The table includes around 15,000 distinct CDR3 sequences, around half detected once. Sample treatment: roughly 10-day PBMC culture with coronavirus spike peptide pools or control peptides (ViraFEST assay).

This sequence originates from a human donor who had recovered from COVID-19. V usage is TRBV15 and J usage is TRBJ1-1; the D is unclear. Sequenced input: CD4+ T cells from blood, cultured in vitro. This chain's CDR3 is CATSRGGTSTEAFF. Written as DNA, the CDR3 is TGTGCCACCAGCAGAGGCGGAACATCCACTGAAGCTTTCTTT. Looking up the rest from reference TRBV15 and TRBJ1-1 gives the full variable domain: DAMVIQNPRYQVTQFGKPVTLSCSQTLNHNVMYWYQQKSSQAPKLLFHYYDKDFNNEADTPDNFQSRRPNTSFCFLDIRSPGLGDTAMYLCATSRGGTSTEAFFGQGTRLTVV.